What follows are 29 T cell receptor beta chains derived from one specimen sequenced in a study of T cell responses to AZD1222 COVID-19 vaccine. The table came from immunoSEQ multiplex PCR; TCRdb's copy has only in-frame clones and leaves some out. In the table there are 120,000 or so clones, roughly 90% of which are singletons. The input for sequencing was peripheral blood, taken on day 0 of AZD1222 vaccination. The receptors derive from an adult in good health.

J is TRBJ1-1 and V is TRBV14; 7 positions match TRBD1. Germline CDR1 is SGHDN and CDR2 is FVKESK. CDR3 length: 15 residues. J lost 5 bases, V lost 6 bases, and 12 bases had no gene match. The chain's CDR3 is CASRKLGGTGTEAFF. In nucleotides, the CDR3 is TGTGCCAGCAGAAAACTAGGGGGCACGGGTACTGAAGCTTTCTTT.

The chain combines TRBV5-6 with TRBJ1-2; 7 bases match TRBD1. The CDR3 is made up of 14 amino acids. The germline gives CDR1 SGHDT, CDR2 YYEEEE. J gave up 8 bases and V 4 bases, and 11 bases lay outside the gene matches. This CDR3 is CASSDSTGTMGYTF. For the CDR3, the DNA is TGTGCCAGCAGCGATTCGACAGGGACTATGGGCTACACCTTC.

This chain links TRBV27 with TRBJ2-5; no firm D call. Looked up from germline, CDR1 is MNHEY and CDR2 is SMNVEV (reference sequence). This CDR3 has 13 amino acids. With 2 bases removed from V and 5 bases from J, the gap between germline ends came to 9 bases. The DNA for the CDR3 is TGTGCCAGCAGTTTAAGTACCTGGGAGACCCAGTACTTC. As protein: CASSLSTWETQYF.

The rearrangement links TRBV27 to TRBJ1-4; 9 positions agree with TRBD1. Unmatched junction bases numbered 10, after V lost 6 bases and J lost 8 bases. Per the germline V gene, CDR1 is MNHEY and CDR2 is SMNVEV (reference sequence). The length of the CDR3 is 15 residues. CDR3: CASSSVGTGHEKLFF. The CDR3 nucleotides are TGTGCCAGCAGCTCTGTCGGGACAGGGCACGAAAAACTGTTTTTT.

The rearrangement links TRBV2 to TRBJ1-5, with 7 bases lining up with TRBD1. Germline CDR1 is SNHLY and CDR2 is FYNNEI. V lost 4 bases and J lost 0; bases outside the gene matches: 3. CDR3 length equals 15 residues. The CDR3 here is CASSGNRGSNQPQHF. CDR3 sequence (DNA): TGTGCCAGCAGTGGCAACAGGGGTAGCAATCAGCCCCAGCATTTT.

The table lists this clone with a count of one. CDR3 bases: TGTGCCAGCAGACGTAAGGGGGGACAGGGTCCCATCCCCGATGAGTACGAGCAGTACTTC. Translated: CASRRKGGQGPIPDEYEQYF. V and J are TRBV21-1 and TRBJ2-7; the D call TRBD1 from the table was never checked on the DNA. TRBV21-1 is termed a pseudogene. CDR3 length equals 20 residues.

The chain recombines TRBV19 with TRBJ1-5; no clear D. The V end was cut by 4 bases, the J end by 3 bases, with 13 bases between. Germline V gene sequence: CDR1 LNHDA, CDR2 SQIVND (reference sequence). The CDR3 length is 15 residues. The CDR3 reads CASSNAPTPNQPQHF. The CDR3 DNA reads TGTGCCAGTAGTAACGCGCCCACCCCCAATCAGCCCCAGCATTTT.

The rearrangement joins TRBV19 to TRBJ1-5, with a possible D match to TRBD1 (6 bases). CDR1 and CDR2 (germline): LNHDA, SQIVND (reference sequence). V lost 4 bases and J lost 9, with 13 bases in between. CDR3 size: 13 residues. CDR3 nucleotide sequence: TGTGCCAGTAGTAGCGGGGGCTTACTGCCCCAGCATTTT. This sequence encodes CASSSGGLLPQHF. Supplemented by reference TRBV19 and TRBJ1-5, the full variable domain reads DGGITQSPKYLFRKEGQNVTLSCEQNLNHDAMYWYRQDPGQGLRLIYYSQIVNDFQKGDIAEGYSVSREKKESFPLTVTSAQKNPTAFYLCASSSGGLLPQHFGDGTRLSIL.

This sequence joins TRBV2 and TRBJ2-3; D not resolved. Trimming took off 1 base at V and 5 bases at J, with 7 bases between the two ends. This CDR3 has 13 amino acids. Germline CDR1 SNHLY, CDR2 FYNNEI. CDR3 DNA: TGTGCCAGCAGTGAAGGGTGGGGAGATACGCAGTATTTT. Its protein is CASSEGWGDTQYF.

The chain employs TRBV11-2 and TRBJ2-7; D is ambiguous. There are 15 residues in the CDR3. Trimming removed 2 bases at V and 3 bases at J, with 14 bases between. Germline V gene data show CDR1 as SGHAT and CDR2 as FQNNGV. The CDR3 loop reads CASSLFPRSFYEQYF. In nucleotides, the CDR3 is TGTGCCAGCAGCTTATTTCCGCGATCCTTCTACGAGCAGTACTTC.

This clone has a handful of counts. The chain employs TRBV27 and TRBJ2-2; unclear D gene. Trimming shortened V by 5 bases and J by 5 bases, and 9 bases separated the two germline ends. The CDR3 runs to 13 residues. Germline V lookup: CDR1 MNHEY, CDR2 SMNVEV (reference sequence). The CDR3 reads CASSVWGTGELFF. In nucleotides, the CDR3 is TGTGCCAGCAGTGTCTGGGGTACCGGGGAGCTGTTTTTT.

DNA for the CDR3: TGCGCCAGCAGCCAAGAACTGCGCTCACCCCTCCACTTT. This codes for CASSQELRSPLHF. J is TRBJ1-6 and V is TRBV4-1; D gene unclear. The germline V gene has CDR1 MGHRA and CDR2 YSYEKL. The V end lost 0 bases, the J end lost 10 bases, and 7 bases lay between the germline ends. The CDR3 consists of 13 residues.

The chain employs TRBV6-5 and TRBJ1-4; D is undetermined. The CDR3 loop spans 14 amino acids. Germline CDR1 reads MNHEY; CDR2 reads SVGAGI. Trimming removed 2 bases at V and 8 bases at J, with 12 bases between. CDR3: CASSYLPPREKLFF. The DNA for the CDR3 is TGTGCCAGCAGTTACCTTCCCCCGCGGGAAAAACTGTTTTTT.

This chain uses TRBV30 with TRBJ1-1; 7 positions agree with TRBD1. J lost 4 bases, V lost 3 bases, and 8 bases had no gene match. The CDR3 length is 14 residues. The germline V gene has CDR1 GTSNPN and CDR2 SVGIG (reference sequence). The CDR3 DNA sequence: TGTGCCTGGAGCCCCGGGACAGCTGGCACTGAAGCTTTCTTT. The encoded protein is CAWSPGTAGTEAFF.

This chain connects TRBV12-5 to TRBJ2-1; 7 bases fit TRBD2. With 6 bases clipped from V and 0 bases from J, the junction kept 2 bases outside the gene matches. This CDR3 has 14 residues. CDR1 is LGHNT and CDR2 is FRNRAP in the germline V gene. CDR3 in amino acids: CASGRGGSYNEQFF. CDR3 coding DNA: TGTGCTAGTGGCCGCGGGGGCTCCTACAATGAGCAGTTCTTC.

Concerning this clone: Additional DNA sequences in this sample encode the identical CDR3. The chain joins TRBV4-1 to TRBJ2-7, with no clear D. V was pared by 0 bases and J by 0 bases, with 12 bases between. CDR1 and CDR2 (germline): MGHRA, YSYEKL. The CDR3 is 16 residues long. The DNA for the CDR3 is TGCGCCAGCAGCCAAGACTGGCCAGGTTCCTCCTACGAGCAGTACTTC. Its translation is CASSQDWPGSSYEQYF.

This chain uses TRBV29-1 with TRBJ1-1; D is unclear. Germline CDR1 is SQVTM and CDR2 is ANQGSEA. Trimming left V 7 bases short and J 1 base short, with 10 bases between. The CDR3 loop spans 12 amino acids. DNA of the CDR3: TGCAGCGCAACACACGCGAACACTGAAGCTTTCTTT. It specifies CSATHANTEAFF.

J is TRBJ1-4 and V is TRBV5-6; no clear D. Per the germline V gene, CDR1 is SGHDT and CDR2 is YYEEEE. This CDR3 region has 17 residues. V lost 3 bases, J lost 3 bases, and 18 bases lay in between. In DNA, the CDR3 is TGTGCCAGCAGCTCCCTTTGGCTCCGGGCAGCTAATGAAAAACTGTTTTTT. It translates to CASSSLWLRAANEKLFF.

The V call is TRBV30, the J call TRBJ2-5, with unresolved D. The germline V gene has CDR1 GTSNPN and CDR2 SVGIG (reference sequence). Trimming took off 5 bases at V and 5 bases at J, with 9 bases between the two ends. The CDR3 is 11 amino acids. In DNA, the CDR3 is TGTGCCTGGGCATCCGGGGAGACCCAGTACTTC. Residues: CAWASGETQYF.

The V gene is TRBV7-8, the J gene TRBJ1-6; possible D gene TRBD1, 5 bases. This CDR3 comprises 14 residues. Trimming stripped 5 bases from V and 8 bases from J, with 13 bases between. Germline CDR1 SGHVS, CDR2 FQNEAQ. The CDR3, as DNA: TGTGCCAGCAGCCCGATTTTCAGGGATTCACCCCTCCACTTT. The encoded protein is CASSPIFRDSPLHF.

The rearrangement joins TRBV12-3 or TRBV12-4 to TRBJ1-1; D possibly corresponds to TRBD1 (6 bases). V gave up 2 bases and J gave up 8 bases, with 12 bases separating them. This CDR3 has 13 amino acids. The CDR3 sequence is CASSLWGTKEAFF. CDR3 bases: TGTGCCAGCAGTTTATGGGGGACAAAGGAAGCTTTCTTT.

The chain couples TRBV2 to TRBJ1-2; D is perhaps TRBD1 (6 bases). Germline CDR1 and CDR2: SNHLY and FYNNEI. This CDR3 spans 14 amino acids. The V end lost 1 base, the J end lost 4 bases, and 10 bases lay between the germline ends. CDR3 protein: CASSEEGQFYGYTF. The CDR3 region has the DNA TGTGCCAGCAGTGAAGAAGGACAGTTCTATGGCTACACCTTC. Filled out from reference TRBV2 and TRBJ1-2, the complete variable domain reads EPEVTQTPSHQVTQMGQEVILRCVPISNHLYFYWYRQILGQKVEFLVSFYNNEISEKSEIFDDQFSVERPDGSNFTLKIRSTKLEDSAMYFCASSEEGQFYGYTFGSGTRLTVV.

This clone was seen once. Other DNA sequences from this sample encode an identical CDR3 as well. This CDR3 is CASSLTVAGHYEQYF. The CDR3 nucleotides are TGCGCCAGCAGCCTGACGGTGGCAGGCCACTACGAGCAGTACTTC. The V gene is TRBV5-1, the J gene TRBJ2-7; D unclear. This CDR3 is built from 15 residues. V lost 4 bases and J 3 bases, leaving 17 bases between the germline ends. The V gene's germline CDR1 is SGHRS and CDR2 YFSETQ.

The J gene is TRBJ1-6, the V gene TRBV5-1, with D possibly matching TRBD1 (5 bases). This CDR3 region has 15 residues. Germline assignment: CDR1 SGHRS and CDR2 YFSETQ. The germline V and J ends were trimmed by 4 bases and 10 bases, with 18 bases remaining between them. The CDR3 sequence: CASSLLGGKGSPLHF. CDR3 DNA: TGCGCCAGCAGCCTTCTGGGGGGTAAGGGATCACCCCTCCACTTT.

This chain links TRBV29-1 with TRBJ1-1; D is perhaps TRBD1 (6 bases). Germline V gives CDR1 SQVTM, CDR2 ANQGSEA. The V gene lost 6 bases and the J gene lost 6 bases, with 14 bases spanning the gap. The CDR3 loop spans 12 amino acids. The CDR3 here is CSVLTGRAEAFF. The CDR3 coding sequence is TGCAGCGTGCTTACAGGGAGAGCTGAAGCTTTCTTT.

The rearrangement joins TRBV5-1 to TRBJ2-3; TRBD1 matches 7 bases. Unmatched junction bases numbered 14, after V lost 6 bases and J lost 4 bases. Germline V gene lookup returns CDR1 SGHRS and CDR2 YFSETQ. The CDR3 sequence is 16 residues long. The CDR3 DNA sequence: TGCGCCAGCACCCTTAGACAGGGTTGGTTCGCAGATACGCAGTATTTT. This gives the protein CASTLRQGWFADTQYF.

V usage is TRBV29-1 and J usage is TRBJ2-4; D uncertain. The CDR3 totals 12 residues. The ends were cut back, 7 bases at V and 2 bases at J, with 9 bases in the middle. CDR1 and CDR2 from the germline V gene are SQVTM and ANQGSEA. CDR3 in DNA: TGCAGCGGAAGAGTAACCAAAAACATTCAGTACTTC. Amino acid sequence: CSGRVTKNIQYF. Filled out from reference TRBV29-1 and TRBJ2-4, the complete variable domain reads SAVISQKPSRDICQRGTSLTIQCQVDSQVTMMFWYRQQPGQSLTLIATANQGSEATYESGFVIDKFPISRPNLTFSTLTVSNMSPEDSSIYLCSGRVTKNIQYFGAGTRLSVL.

The chain is built from TRBV30 and TRBJ2-2; no definite D call. Per the germline V gene, CDR1 is GTSNPN and CDR2 is SVGIG (reference sequence). This CDR3 has 12 residues. V gave up 3 bases and J gave up 4 bases, with 6 bases separating them. The CDR3 bases are TGTGCCTGGAGGGACCGCACCGGGGAGCTGTTTTTT. Translation: CAWRDRTGELFF.

The V and J genes are TRBV6-6 and TRBJ2-7; a weak D match, TRBD2 (5 bases). This CDR3 comprises 13 residues. Germline CDR1 reads MNHNY; CDR2 reads SVGAGI (reference sequence). Deletions cut 6 bases from V and 2 bases from J, with 11 bases between. The CDR3, as DNA: TGTGCCAGCAGACTCGGAGGTCCCTACGAGCAGTACTTC. Translating it yields CASRLGGPYEQYF.